This T cell receptor beta chain was captured in a study of T-cell memory formation after mild COVID-19 (dated by TCRdb to the early 2020s). As for the study more broadly: TCR sequence clusters from the two donors were largely donor specific. Longitudinal TCRalpha and TCRbeta repertoire sequencing tracked T-cell clones expanding and contracting after mild COVID-19 in a couple of donors. The cohort was made up of two young adult volunteers, one female and one male, who were previously healthy.

Ficoll-Paque density gradient centrifugation was used to isolate PBMCs. Turning to this clonotype: It has no known antigen specificity. There are no base qualities to consult, and no much larger clone falls within one base.

Points the paper makes about the study in general: SARS-CoV-2 specificity of the second-wave clones peaking on day 37 was not confirmed. Balanced CD4/CD8 phenotypes were observed for clones contracting from day 15 to 85, whereas a bias towards CD4+ was observed for a second wave of clones expanding from day 15 to 37. Contracting CD4+ clones turned up mainly in the CM and EM memory subsets, whereas EMRA was where CD8+ clones were enriched. Some responding clones were found in pre-infection memory, which suggests that pre-existing cross-reactive memory T cells took part in the SARS-CoV-2 response. The study included only a couple of mild cases, and larger cohorts that include severe cases with pre-infection samples were judged to be necessary.

The run used an Illumina NovaSeq 6000. TCRalpha and TCRbeta cDNA libraries were constructed by 5'RACE with constant-segment primers, with sample barcodes and unique molecular identifiers being introduced. RNA was extracted from every sample with Trizol reagent. Libraries were amplified in two PCR steps, with a second sample barcode and Illumina TruSeq adapters added in the second step. The libraries were sequenced on an Illumina NovaSeq using 2 x 150 bp paired-end reads. Per the original workflow: Reads were demultiplexed and collapsed into UMI-guided consensus sequences with migec v1.2.7. Using mixcr v2.1.11, UMI consensuses were aligned to TRA and TRB V and J templates and then assembled into clonotypes. Expanded or contracted clonotypes were those called significant by both edgeR and NoisET, with noise models trained on biological replicates. For edgeR calls, the cutoffs were a false discovery rate-adjusted p below 0.01 and a log2 fold-change threshold of 1. As an exploratory analysis of dynamics, max-normalized trajectories of the 1000 most abundant clonotypes were examined by PCA with hierarchical clustering. Separately sequenced CD4+ and CD8+ repertoires were used to assign a CD4 or CD8 phenotype to each responding clone. The public reads were quality trimmed at Q25 with fastp and then assembled into clones with MiXCR by TCRdb, keeping productive beta chains. A single entry per CDR3 protein holds the most common genes and DNA from its merged rows. The V and J calls were determined by TCRdb, not by the authors. For this sample there are hundreds of thousands of distinct CDR3 sequences; 25% to 30% appear just once. The top ten hold approximately 15% of the sample.

The TCR originated in an adult woman who had mild COVID-19 (a few samples of this study predate the infection). The sample titles of this study are shuffled in the database, so cell type and time point are left out; the donor was told from shared clones. The sequencing input was PBMCs or a T cell subset sorted from them (not recorded which).

The base sequence is TGTGCCAGCAGCCAAGGGGAGGGGGATACGCAGTATTTT. It specifies CASSQGEGDTQYF. The rearranged chain carries TRBV4-2 and TRBJ2-3; 7 junctional bases match TRBD2. For this chain, trimming is 1 base at the V end and 6 bases at the J end, and the number of junction bases without a gene match is 1. In the germline V gene, CDR1 corresponds to LGHNA and CDR2 to YNFKEQ. The CDR3 covers 13 residues, taking in both the cysteine and the phenylalanine. The DNA shown is the 39-base CDR3, in frame from base 1.